Listed below are T cell receptor beta chains from one sample, sequenced in a study of blood T cell repertoires in COVID-19. The assay was immunoSEQ multiplex PCR, and TCRdb's table has in-frame clones only and misses some. The table shows tens of thousands of clones, with approximately 83% occurring only once. Specimen: peripheral blood. Receptors were obtained from a man aged 55-75 years with acute or convalescent COVID-19. CDR3s include the opening cysteine and the closing phenylalanine or tryptophan. Fields, in order: D gene, clone size, V gene, J gene, CDR3 protein, CDR3 DNA. The D gene is left open where the match is weak. The size entry is marked missing in some rows and otherwise reads once, few, many or a size class.

D gene: NA
clone size: NA
V gene: TRBV15
J gene: TRBJ2-7
CDR3 protein: CATSRDSGHDEQYF
CDR3 DNA: TGTGCCACCAGCAGAGATTCGGGACACGACGAGCAGTACTTC

D gene: NA
clone size: NA
V gene: TRBV5-1
J gene: TRBJ1-4
CDR3 protein: CASSERGTNEKLFF
CDR3 DNA: TGCGCCAGCAGCGAGAGGGGGACTAATGAAAAACTGTTTTTT

D gene: TRBD2
clone size: NA
V gene: TRBV9
J gene: TRBJ2-2
CDR3 protein: CASSGLAGDLTGELFF
CDR3 DNA: TGTGCCAGCAGCGGACTAGCGGGAGACCTCACCGGGGAGCTGTTTTTT

D gene: TRBD1
clone size: NA
V gene: TRBV7-9
J gene: TRBJ2-2
CDR3 protein: CASRWTGIGAGELFF
CDR3 DNA: TGTGCCAGCAGATGGACAGGGATTGGTGCCGGGGAGCTGTTTTTT

D gene: NA
clone size: once
V gene: TRBV6-2/TRBV6-3
J gene: TRBJ2-7
CDR3 protein: CASSTASGRTHEQYF
CDR3 DNA: TGTGCCAGCAGTACTGCCTCGGGAAGAACCCACGAGCAGTACTTC

D gene: NA
clone size: NA
V gene: TRBV19
J gene: TRBJ2-2
CDR3 protein: CASSLGRRTGELFF
CDR3 DNA: TGTGCCAGTAGTCTGGGGCGTAGGACCGGGGAGCTGTTTTTT

D gene: NA
clone size: NA
V gene: TRBV6-5
J gene: TRBJ1-5
CDR3 protein: CASNASGRDQPQHF
CDR3 DNA: TGTGCCAGCAACGCCTCGGGGAGAGATCAGCCCCAGCATTTT

D gene: NA
clone size: NA
V gene: TRBV15
J gene: TRBJ2-3
CDR3 protein: CATSRTDRNTQYF
CDR3 DNA: TGTGCCACCAGCAGAACGGACAGAAATACGCAGTATTTT

D gene: NA
clone size: NA
V gene: TRBV19
J gene: TRBJ1-1
CDR3 protein: CASSLSKNTEAFF
CDR3 DNA: TGTGCCAGTAGTTTGTCCAAGAACACTGAAGCTTTCTTT

D gene: TRBD1
clone size: NA
V gene: TRBV2
J gene: TRBJ1-1
CDR3 protein: CASIMGTGDMNTEAFF
CDR3 DNA: TGTGCCAGCATTATGGGGACAGGGGATATGAACACTGAAGCTTTCTTT

D gene: NA
clone size: NA
V gene: TRBV11-3
J gene: TRBJ2-2
CDR3 protein: CASSLQPDTGELFF
CDR3 DNA: TGTGCCAGCAGCTTACAACCGGACACCGGGGAGCTGTTTTTT

D gene: TRBD1
clone size: once
V gene: TRBV10-3
J gene: TRBJ2-3
CDR3 protein: CAISAGQGSADTQYF
CDR3 DNA: TGTGCCATCAGTGCAGGACAGGGGAGCGCAGATACGCAGTATTTT

D gene: NA
clone size: NA
V gene: TRBV6-5
J gene: TRBJ2-7
CDR3 protein: CASSQGSEQYF
CDR3 DNA: TGTGCCAGCAGTCAGGGGAGCGAGCAGTACTTC

D gene: NA
clone size: NA
V gene: TRBV19
J gene: TRBJ1-2
CDR3 protein: CASSTLQGWGYGYTF
CDR3 DNA: TGTGCCAGTAGTACCCTACAGGGATGGGGATATGGCTACACCTTC

D gene: NA
clone size: few
V gene: TRBV19
J gene: TRBJ2-2
CDR3 protein: CASSKPNTLTGELFF
CDR3 DNA: TGTGCCAGTAGTAAACCCAACACCCTCACCGGGGAGCTGTTTTTT

D gene: NA
clone size: NA
V gene: TRBV7-9
J gene: TRBJ1-1
CDR3 protein: CASSSVQGRPEAFF
CDR3 DNA: TGTGCCAGCAGCTCGGTACAGGGCCGTCCTGAAGCTTTCTTT

D gene: NA
clone size: NA
V gene: TRBV4-2
J gene: TRBJ2-7
CDR3 protein: CASSQDQPGVGEQYF
CDR3 DNA: TGTGCCAGCAGCCAAGATCAACCGGGGGTGGGTGAGCAGTACTTC

D gene: TRBD2
clone size: NA
V gene: TRBV12-3/TRBV12-4
J gene: TRBJ2-4
CDR3 protein: CASRSSGNIQYF
CDR3 DNA: TGTGCCAGCAGGTCTAGCGGAAACATTCAGTACTTC

D gene: NA
clone size: NA
V gene: TRBV5-1
J gene: TRBJ2-7
CDR3 protein: CASSSSYEQYF
CDR3 DNA: TGCGCCAGCAGCTCTTCCTACGAGCAGTACTTC

D gene: NA
clone size: NA
V gene: TRBV11-2
J gene: TRBJ1-1
CDR3 protein: CASSFTRNTEAFF
CDR3 DNA: TGTGCCAGCAGCTTTACAAGAAACACTGAAGCTTTCTTT

D gene: NA
clone size: NA
V gene: TRBV7-2
J gene: TRBJ2-1
CDR3 protein: CASSLVLGAVRNEQFF
CDR3 DNA: TGTGCCAGCAGCTTAGTACTTGGGGCTGTGAGAAATGAGCAGTTCTTC